A single sample is the source of the 10 T cell receptor beta chains below, sequenced in a study of blood T cell repertoires in COVID-19. The method was immunoSEQ multiplex PCR; TCRdb's version includes in-frame clones alone and lacks a portion of them. The data hold 150,000 to 200,000 clones, with about 87% observed a single time. Sequencing was done on a sample of peripheral blood. The receptors were sampled from a man between 60 and 75 years old with acute or convalescent COVID-19.

This rearrangement joins TRBV27 to TRBJ2-7; 7 positions match TRBD2. The CDR3 spans 13 residues. V lost 0 bases and J lost 6; bases outside the gene matches: 2. CDR1 is MNHEY, CDR2 SMNVEV, per germline (reference sequence). DNA of the CDR3: TGTGCCAGCAGTTTATCGTCGGGGGGCGAGCAGTACTTC. Protein sequence: CASSLSSGGEQYF.

The chain couples TRBV6-1 to TRBJ1-4; 8 nucleotides align to TRBD1. The CDR3 sequence is 17 residues long. CDR1 is MNHNS and CDR2 is SASEGT in the germline V gene. J gave up 8 bases and V 0 bases, and 11 bases lay outside the gene matches. Here the CDR3 DNA reads TGTGCCAGCAGTGAAGCCCCAGGGGGCGCTACCCACGAAAAACTGTTTTTT. Translation: CASSEAPGGATHEKLFF.

The gene calls are TRBV6-5 and TRBJ1-5; D remains unclear. V shed 5 bases and J shed 4 bases, with 12 bases lying between them. This CDR3 is 14 amino acids long. In germline, CDR1 is MNHEY, CDR2 SVGAGI. The CDR3 region is CASSMRSVNQPQHF. Here the CDR3 DNA reads TGTGCCAGCAGTATGCGGAGCGTTAATCAGCCCCAGCATTTT.

The sample holds one count of this clone. The chain has TRBV29-1 and TRBJ1-1; the D gene is possibly TRBD1 (6 bases). Trimming took off 6 bases at V and 0 bases at J, with 11 bases between the two ends. This CDR3 is 13 amino acids long. The germline V gene encodes CDR1 SQVTM and CDR2 ANQGSEA. CDR3: CSVHTGLNTEAFF. CDR3 DNA: TGCAGCGTCCACACAGGGTTGAACACTGAAGCTTTCTTT.

The chain uses TRBV3-1 (or the pseudogene TRBV3-2) and TRBJ1-1; weak D call: TRBD1 (6 bases). Trimming took off 3 bases at V and 1 base at J, with 9 bases between the two ends. The germline V gene encodes CDR1 LGHDT and CDR2 YNNKEL (reference sequence). The CDR3 runs to 14 residues. The CDR3 DNA follows: TGTGCCAGCAGCCACAGGACAGAGAACACTGAAGCTTTCTTT. Translated, it gives CASSHRTENTEAFF.

This clone is a singleton in its sample. The chain combines TRBV10-3 with TRBJ1-2, with 10 bases matching TRBD1. The CDR3 extends over 13 amino acids. V shed 1 base and J 14 bases; nucleotides not matched to a gene: 7. CDR1 and CDR2 from the germline V gene are ENHRY and SYGVKD. CDR3 coding DNA: TGTGCCATCAGTGAGTGGACAGGGGGTGTGTGGACCTTC. Translating gives CAISEWTGGVWTF.

The chain carries TRBV20-1 and TRBJ1-6, with 8 bases fitting TRBD1. J lost 19 bases, V lost 0 bases, and 5 bases had no gene match. CDR3 length: 11 residues. CDR1 and CDR2 from the germline V gene are DFQATT and SNEGSKA (reference sequence). The CDR3 sequence: CSARDVDRVHF. CDR3 coding DNA: TGCAGTGCTAGAGATGTGGACAGGGTACACTTT.

The J gene is TRBJ2-5, the V gene TRBV10-3; D might be TRBD2 (5 bases). This CDR3 spans 13 amino acids. The V end was cut by 3 bases, the J end by 4 bases, with 9 bases between. Germline CDR1 reads ENHRY; CDR2 reads SYGVKD. Here the CDR3 DNA reads TGTGCCATCAGTGAATCAGGAGGAGAGACCCAGTACTTC. This codes for CAISESGGETQYF.

The rearrangement uses TRBV10-2 and TRBJ2-5; TRBD2 aligns across 11 bases. The CDR3 consists of 14 residues. CDR1 and CDR2 (germline): WSHSY, SAAADI. Losses at the gene ends were 5 bases for V and 4 bases for J; bases not matched to a gene: 3. CDR3 DNA: TGCGCCAGCAGTCTACTAGCGGGAGTAGAGACCCAGTACTTC. It is translated as CASSLLAGVETQYF.

V and J are TRBV6-2 or TRBV6-3 and TRBJ2-7, with 11 bases aligning to TRBD2. The CDR3 sequence is 14 residues long. The V and J ends lost 4 bases and 5 bases, in that order; junction bases with no gene match: 4. Germline CDR1 MNHEY, CDR2 SVGEGT. CDR3 nucleotides: TGTGCCAGCAGTTCCCGACTAGCGGGACACGAGCAGTACTTC. This gives the protein CASSSRLAGHEQYF.